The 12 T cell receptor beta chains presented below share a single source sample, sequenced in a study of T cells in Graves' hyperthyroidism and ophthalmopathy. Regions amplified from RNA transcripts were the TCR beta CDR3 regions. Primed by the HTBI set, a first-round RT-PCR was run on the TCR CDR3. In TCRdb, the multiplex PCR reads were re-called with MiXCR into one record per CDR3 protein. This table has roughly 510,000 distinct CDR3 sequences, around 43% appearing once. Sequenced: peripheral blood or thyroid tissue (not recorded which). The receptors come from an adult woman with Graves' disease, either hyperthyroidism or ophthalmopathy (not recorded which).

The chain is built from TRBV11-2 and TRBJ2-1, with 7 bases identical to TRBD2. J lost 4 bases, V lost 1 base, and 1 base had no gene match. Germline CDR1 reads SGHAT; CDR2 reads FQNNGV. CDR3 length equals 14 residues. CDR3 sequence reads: CASSLVGGYNEQFF. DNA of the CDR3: TGTGCCAGCAGCTTAGTGGGGGGGTACAATGAGCAGTTCTTC.

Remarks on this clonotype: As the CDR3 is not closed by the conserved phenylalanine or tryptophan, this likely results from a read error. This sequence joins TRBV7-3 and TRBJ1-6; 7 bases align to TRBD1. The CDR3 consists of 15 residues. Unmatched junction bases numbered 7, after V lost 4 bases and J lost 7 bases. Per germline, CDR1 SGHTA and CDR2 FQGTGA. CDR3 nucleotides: TGTGCCAGCAGCTCCTCCGGGACAGCGAATTCACCCCTCCACTAT. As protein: CASSSSGTANSPLHY.

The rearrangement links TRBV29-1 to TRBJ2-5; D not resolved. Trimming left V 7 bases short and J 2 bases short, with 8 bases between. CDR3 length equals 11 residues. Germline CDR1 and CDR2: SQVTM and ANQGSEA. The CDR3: CSEGRQETQYF. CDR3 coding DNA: TGCAGCGAAGGACGGCAAGAGACCCAGTACTTC.

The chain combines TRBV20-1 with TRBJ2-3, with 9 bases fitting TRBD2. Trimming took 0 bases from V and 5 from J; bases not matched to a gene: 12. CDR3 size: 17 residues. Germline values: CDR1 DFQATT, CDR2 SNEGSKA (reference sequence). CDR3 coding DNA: TGCAGTGCTAGAGAGGATAGCGGGAGCAACTTCGAAGATACGCAGTATTTT. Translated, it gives CSAREDSGSNFEDTQYF.

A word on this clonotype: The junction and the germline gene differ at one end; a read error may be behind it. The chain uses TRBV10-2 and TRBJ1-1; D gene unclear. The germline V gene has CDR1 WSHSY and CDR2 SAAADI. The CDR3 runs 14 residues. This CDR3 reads CARSECEGNTEAFF. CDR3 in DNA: TGCGCCAGAAGTGAGTGTGAGGGGAACACTGAAGCTTTCTTT.

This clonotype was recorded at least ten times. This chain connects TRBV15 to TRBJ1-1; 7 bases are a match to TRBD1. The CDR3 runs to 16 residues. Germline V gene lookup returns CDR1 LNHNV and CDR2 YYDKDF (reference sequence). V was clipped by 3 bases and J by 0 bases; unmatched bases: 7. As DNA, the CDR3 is TGTGCCACCAGCAGTCGGGGACAGCTCTTGAACACTGAAGCTTTCTTT. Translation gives CATSSRGQLLNTEAFF. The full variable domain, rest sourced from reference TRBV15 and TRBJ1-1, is DAMVIQNPRYQVTQFGKPVTLSCSQTLNHNVMYWYQQKSSQAPKLLFHYYDKDFNNEADTPDNFQSRRPNTSFCFLDIRSPGLGDTAMYLCATSSRGQLLNTEAFFGQGTRLTVV.

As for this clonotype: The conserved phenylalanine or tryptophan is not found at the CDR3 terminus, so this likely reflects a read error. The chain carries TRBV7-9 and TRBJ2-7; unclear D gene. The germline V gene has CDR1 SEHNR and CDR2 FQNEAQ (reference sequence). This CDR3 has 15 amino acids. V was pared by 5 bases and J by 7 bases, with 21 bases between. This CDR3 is CASSHAPPDGEEQYL. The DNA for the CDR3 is TGTGCCAGCAGCCATGCCCCGCCGGACGGAGAAGAGCAGTACCTC.

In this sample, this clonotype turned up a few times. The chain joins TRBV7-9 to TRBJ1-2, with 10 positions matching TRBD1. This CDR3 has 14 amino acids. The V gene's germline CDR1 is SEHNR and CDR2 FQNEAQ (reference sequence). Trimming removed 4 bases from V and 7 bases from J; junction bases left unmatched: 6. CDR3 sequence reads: CASSWTGTGVGYTF. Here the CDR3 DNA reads TGTGCCAGCAGCTGGACCGGGACAGGGGTTGGCTACACCTTC.

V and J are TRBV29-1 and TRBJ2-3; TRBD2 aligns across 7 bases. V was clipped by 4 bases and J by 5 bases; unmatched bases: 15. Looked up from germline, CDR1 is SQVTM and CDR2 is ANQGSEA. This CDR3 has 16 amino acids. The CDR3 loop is CSVVWRLALKGDTQYF. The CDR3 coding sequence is TGCAGCGTTGTCTGGCGACTAGCCCTAAAGGGAGATACGCAGTATTTT.

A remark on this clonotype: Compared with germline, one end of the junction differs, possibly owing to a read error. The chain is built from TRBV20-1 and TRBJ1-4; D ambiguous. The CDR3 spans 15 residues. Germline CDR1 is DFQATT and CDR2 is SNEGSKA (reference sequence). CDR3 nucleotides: TGCAGTGCGAGAGGTGTAGCGAAGGCTAATGAAAAACTGTTTTTT. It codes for CSARGVAKANEKLFF.

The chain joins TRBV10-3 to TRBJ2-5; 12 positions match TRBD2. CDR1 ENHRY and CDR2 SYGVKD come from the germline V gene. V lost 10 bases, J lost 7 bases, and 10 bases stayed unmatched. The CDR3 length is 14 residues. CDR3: CATRGLAGEGTQYF. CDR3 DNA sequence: TGTGCCACAAGGGGACTAGCGGGCGAGGGGACCCAGTACTTC.

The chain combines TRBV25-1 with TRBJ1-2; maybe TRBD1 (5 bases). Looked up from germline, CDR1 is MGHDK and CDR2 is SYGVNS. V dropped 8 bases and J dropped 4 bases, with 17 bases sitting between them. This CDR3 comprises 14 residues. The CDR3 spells CASLNLGTFYGYTF. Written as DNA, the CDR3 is TGTGCCAGCTTAAACCTAGGGACCTTCTATGGCTACACCTTC.